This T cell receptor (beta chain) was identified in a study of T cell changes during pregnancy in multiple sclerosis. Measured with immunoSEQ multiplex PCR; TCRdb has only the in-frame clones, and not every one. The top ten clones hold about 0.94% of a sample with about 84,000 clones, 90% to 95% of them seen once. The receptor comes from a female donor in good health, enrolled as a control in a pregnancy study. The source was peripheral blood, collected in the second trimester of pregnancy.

The CDR3 DNA is TGTGCCAGCAGCTCTAACAGGGGAGACAATGAGCAGTTCTTC. Amino acids: CASSSNRGDNEQFF. V usage is TRBV11-2 and J usage is TRBJ2-1, with 7 bases lining up with TRBD1. There are 14 residues in the CDR3. In germline, CDR1 is SGHAT, CDR2 FQNNGV. The ends lost 4 bases at V and 5 bases at J; junction bases unmatched: 5. Drawing the rest from reference TRBV11-2 and TRBJ2-1, the complete variable domain is EAGVAQSPRYKIIEKRQSVAFWCNPISGHATLYWYQQILGQGPKLLIQFQNNGVVDDSQLPKDRFSAERLKGVDSTLKIQPAKLEDSAVYLCASSSNRGDNEQFFGPGTRLTVL.